This T cell receptor beta chain emerged from a study of cytomegalovirus exposure and HLA in healthy donors. Whole-study results and caveats: In a later analysis, around 18,000 TCR beta sequences were associated with HLA alleles at 0.05 false discovery rate.

The PCR had 60 Vbeta and 13 Jbeta primers. Sequenced by immunoSEQ multiplex PCR; TCRdb stores in-frame clones only, minus some. The sample records 190,000 or so clones, 75% to 85% being singletons. Unmatched junction bases numbered 7, after V lost 1 base and J lost 8 bases. Germline V gene lookup returns CDR1 LGHNA and CDR2 YSLEER. This CDR3 contains 15 residues. For this clone: Its antigen is currently unknown.

The sequence was obtained from a boy younger than 18 in good health and CMV-seronegative. J is TRBJ2-1 and V is TRBV4-3; 8 bases align to TRBD2. Sequenced material: PBMCs. The DNA of the CDR3 is TGCGCCAGCAGCCAAGGTCTAGCGGGTGGGGATGAGCAGTTCTTC. Protein product: CASSQGLAGGDEQFF.